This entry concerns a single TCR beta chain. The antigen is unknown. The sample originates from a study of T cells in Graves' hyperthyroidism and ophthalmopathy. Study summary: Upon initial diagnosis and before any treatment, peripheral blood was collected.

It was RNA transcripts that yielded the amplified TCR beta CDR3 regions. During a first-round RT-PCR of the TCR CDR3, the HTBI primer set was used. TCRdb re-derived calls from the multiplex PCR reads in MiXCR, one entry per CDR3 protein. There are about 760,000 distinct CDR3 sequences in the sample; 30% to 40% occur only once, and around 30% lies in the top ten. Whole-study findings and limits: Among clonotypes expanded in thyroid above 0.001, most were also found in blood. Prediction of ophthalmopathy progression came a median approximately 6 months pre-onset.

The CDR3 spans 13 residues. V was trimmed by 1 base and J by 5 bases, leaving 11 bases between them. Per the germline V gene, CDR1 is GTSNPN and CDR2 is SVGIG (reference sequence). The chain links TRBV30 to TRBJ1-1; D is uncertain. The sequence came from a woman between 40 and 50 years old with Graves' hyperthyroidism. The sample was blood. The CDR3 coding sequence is TGTGCCTGGAGTGGCCTACGGAGAACTGAAGCTTTCTTT. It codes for CAWSGLRRTEAFF. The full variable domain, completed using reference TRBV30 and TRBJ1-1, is SQTIHQWPATLVQPVGSPLSLECTVEGTSNPNLYWYRQAAGRGLQLLFYSVGIGQISSEVPQNLSASRPQDRQFILSSKKLLLSDSGFYLCAWSGLRRTEAFFGQGTRLTVV.